The 26 T cell receptor beta chains in this list originate from one sample, sequenced in a study of a mutant IDH1 vaccine in newly diagnosed glioma. Using immunoSEQ multiplex PCR, the repertoire was profiled, and TCRdb retains in-frame clones only, with some absent. The sample yields approximately 100,000 clones, 80% to 90% seen once. Time point: baseline, week 1 (first vaccination visit). Treatment specified: pre-vaccination baseline after standard-of-care therapy. Sample: PBMCs, taken from a glioma patient treated with radiotherapy, temozolomide or both. The receptors derive from a woman between 45 and 65 years old with glioma.

The chain couples TRBV27 to TRBJ2-7, with 8 positions matching TRBD1. Trimming cost V 6 bases and J 2 bases; bases outside gene matches: 9. Germline assignment: CDR1 MNHEY and CDR2 SMNVEV (reference sequence). The CDR3 totals 15 residues. The CDR3: CASSPPDRAPYEQYF. The CDR3 DNA reads as TGTGCCAGCAGCCCCCCGGACAGGGCGCCCTACGAGCAGTACTTC.

The V call is TRBV6-1, the J call TRBJ1-2; D remains ambiguous. Trimming stripped 1 base from V and 4 bases from J, with 1 base between. CDR1 MNHNS and CDR2 SASEGT come from the germline V gene. CDR3 size: 11 residues. The CDR3 DNA reads as TGTGCCAGCAGTGAAGGCTATGGCTACACCTTC. Translating gives CASSEGYGYTF.

This chain joins TRBV2 and TRBJ1-4; D gene unclear. Germline V lookup: CDR1 SNHLY, CDR2 FYNNEI. The CDR3 covers 13 residues. V gave up 1 base and J gave up 5 bases, with 5 bases separating them. CDR3 region: CASSEGRNEKLFF. For the CDR3, the DNA is TGTGCCAGCAGTGAAGGACGAAATGAAAAACTGTTTTTT. The full variable domain, with the rest looked up from reference TRBV2 and TRBJ1-4, is EPEVTQTPSHQVTQMGQEVILRCVPISNHLYFYWYRQILGQKVEFLVSFYNNEISEKSEIFDDQFSVERPDGSNFTLKIRSTKLEDSAMYFCASSEGRNEKLFFGSGTQLSVL.

The chain joins TRBV19 to TRBJ1-3; unclear D gene. There are 13 residues in the CDR3. Trimming cost V 5 bases and J 4 bases, with 9 bases left between them. The germline V gene encodes CDR1 LNHDA and CDR2 SQIVND (reference sequence). The CDR3 region has the DNA TGTGCCAGTAGTCGGAGTGTAGGAAACACCATATATTTT. It specifies CASSRSVGNTIYF.

The chain recombines TRBV15 with TRBJ2-3; D is unclear. This CDR3 has 16 residues. Germline values: CDR1 LNHNV, CDR2 YYDKDF (reference sequence). Trimming removed 5 bases at V and 0 bases at J, with 15 bases between. CDR3 DNA: TGTGCCACCAGCGGTGCCCGATTGGGGAGCACAGATACGCAGTATTTT. Protein sequence: CATSGARLGSTDTQYF.

The rearrangement joins TRBV28 to TRBJ2-1; D is unresolved. CDR3 length: 16 residues. Trimming removed 2 bases from V and 0 bases from J, with 11 bases in between. Germline values: CDR1 MDHEN, CDR2 SYDVKM. CDR3 amino acids: CASSLGFVGSYNEQFF. The CDR3 nucleotides are TGTGCCAGCAGTTTAGGTTTCGTTGGCTCCTACAATGAGCAGTTCTTC.

The chain employs TRBV19 and TRBJ1-5; TRBD1 is a possible D gene (6 bases). This CDR3 is built from 15 residues. The germline V gene has CDR1 LNHDA and CDR2 SQIVND (reference sequence). Trimming removed 7 bases at V and 0 bases at J, with 13 bases between. The CDR3 here is CASTGRGYSNQPQHF. In DNA, the CDR3 is TGTGCCAGTACTGGGAGGGGGTATAGCAATCAGCCCCAGCATTTT.

The J gene is TRBJ2-4, the V gene TRBV27; tentative D call: TRBD2 (5 bases). V was clipped by 3 bases and J by 8 bases, with 17 bases between them. The germline V gene encodes CDR1 MNHEY and CDR2 SMNVEV (reference sequence). This CDR3 spans 15 amino acids. CDR3 protein: CASSFFGRGGDIQYF. In nucleotides, the CDR3 is TGTGCCAGCAGTTTCTTCGGACGGGGTGGAGACATTCAGTACTTC.

J is TRBJ1-3 and V is TRBV5-8; D might be TRBD1 (6 bases). CDR1 is SGHTS, CDR2 YDEGEE, per germline. The length of the CDR3 is 16 residues. V lost 5 bases to trimming and J lost 0 bases, with 15 bases between them. The CDR3 nucleotides are TGTGCCAGCAGTAAGGGACACCTGAGCTCTGGAAACACCATATATTTT. This sequence encodes CASSKGHLSSGNTIYF.

The rearrangement joins TRBV5-6 to TRBJ2-7, with a tentative D call TRBD2 (5 bases). V gave up 0 bases and J gave up 6 bases, with 10 bases separating them. The CDR3 consists of 13 residues. CDR1 and CDR2 from the germline V gene are SGHDT and YYEEEE. CDR3 in amino acids: CASSLGTGSEQYF. The CDR3 coding sequence is TGTGCCAGCAGCTTGGGGACGGGGAGCGAGCAGTACTTC.

In its sample, this clone was seen a few times. The V gene is TRBV25-1, the J gene TRBJ1-1; 8 nucleotides agree with TRBD1. The junction had 8 bases not matched to a gene; V was cut back by 4 bases and J by 4 bases. There are 15 residues in the CDR3. CDR1 and CDR2 from the germline V gene are MGHDK and SYGVNS. CDR3 residues: CASSAATGVATEAFF. The CDR3 DNA reads as TGTGCCAGCAGTGCCGCGACAGGGGTCGCCACTGAAGCTTTCTTT. Using reference TRBV25-1 and TRBJ1-1 for the parts outside the CDR3, the full variable domain is EADIYQTPRYLVIGTGKKITLECSQTMGHDKMYWYQQDPGMELHLIHYSYGVNSTEKGDLSSESTVSRIRTEHFPLTLESARPSHTSQYLCASSAATGVATEAFFGQGTRLTVV.

This clone was counted a single time. V and J are TRBV6-5 and TRBJ1-2, with TRBD1 identical over 7 bases. The CDR3 runs to 15 residues. Germline CDR1 and CDR2: MNHEY and SVGAGI. J lost 4 bases, V lost 6 bases, and 11 bases had no gene match. The chain's CDR3 is CASSRTGVGGYGYTF. The CDR3 DNA sequence: TGTGCCAGCAGCAGAACAGGGGTTGGTGGCTATGGCTACACCTTC.

V is TRBV25-1 and J is TRBJ1-1; D gene unclear. Looked up from germline, CDR1 is MGHDK and CDR2 is SYGVNS. This CDR3 contains 13 residues. Trimming cost V 3 bases and J 2 bases, with 7 bases left between them. The CDR3 region has the DNA TGTGCCAGCAGTGATGGCCTAAACACTGAAGCTTTCTTT. Amino acid sequence: CASSDGLNTEAFF.

The V and J genes are TRBV19 and TRBJ2-7; the match to TRBD2 covers 11 bases. After removal of 3 bases from V and 2 bases from J, the junction contained 15 bases not matched to a gene. This CDR3 spans 19 amino acids. Germline lookup yields CDR1 LNHDA and CDR2 SQIVND (reference sequence). The CDR3 loop reads CASSIKSGLAGGRTYEQYF. For the CDR3, the DNA is TGTGCCAGTAGTATTAAGAGTGGATTAGCGGGAGGGAGAACCTACGAGCAGTACTTC.

This chain uses TRBV9 with TRBJ1-2; 7 bases are a match to TRBD1. Trimming cost V 2 bases and J 3 bases; bases outside gene matches: 1. CDR1 is SGDLS and CDR2 is YYNGEE in the germline V gene. The CDR3 consists of 13 residues. The CDR3 DNA follows: TGTGCCAGCAGCGTTCAGGGGGACTATGGCTACACCTTC. This sequence encodes CASSVQGDYGYTF.

The V call is TRBV11-3, the J call TRBJ2-7; D remains unclear. Trimming removed 5 bases at V and 2 bases at J, with 10 bases between. The CDR3 is made up of 13 amino acids. CDR1 SGHNT and CDR2 YENEEA come from the germline V gene. The CDR3 loop is CASSPGSAYEQYF. CDR3 bases: TGTGCCAGCAGCCCCGGGTCGGCCTACGAGCAGTACTTC.

The chain is built from TRBV18 and TRBJ1-1; 12 bases match TRBD1. V was clipped by 3 bases and J by 5 bases; unmatched bases: 7. The length of the CDR3 is 16 residues. CDR1 is KGHSH and CDR2 is LQKENI in the germline V gene. CDR3 nucleotide sequence: TGTGCCAGCTCACCGCCTCAGGGACAGGGGGCAACTGAAGCTTTCTTT. This sequence encodes CASSPPQGQGATEAFF.

The V and J genes are TRBV28 and TRBJ2-1; TRBD2 aligns across 11 bases. This CDR3 spans 17 amino acids. Per the germline V gene, CDR1 is MDHEN and CDR2 is SYDVKM. The junction had 12 bases not matched to a gene; V was cut back by 3 bases and J by 8 bases. Written as DNA, the CDR3 is TGTGCCAGCAGTTTCCCCGCACTAGCGGGAGCTTACGATGAGCAGTTCTTC. Encoded protein: CASSFPALAGAYDEQFF.

The chain is built from TRBV18 and TRBJ2-7; possible D gene TRBD1, 5 bases. V was cut by 0 bases and J by 4 bases, with 10 bases left in between. Germline V gene sequence: CDR1 KGHSH, CDR2 LQKENI. This CDR3 spans 14 amino acids. This chain's CDR3 is CASSPPGPLYEQYF. The CDR3, as DNA: TGTGCCAGCTCACCACCGGGGCCTCTTTACGAGCAGTACTTC.

The table lists this clone with a few counts. This sequence joins TRBV7-3 and TRBJ2-1; possible D gene TRBD1, 6 bases. This CDR3 is 14 amino acids long. The germline CDR1 and CDR2 sequences are SGHTA and FQGTGA. Trimming removed 4 bases at V and 9 bases at J, with 16 bases between. CDR3 nucleotide sequence: TGTGCCAGCAGCTGGGAAGGGGGTTTTGGTGAGCAGTTCTTC. It yields the protein CASSWEGGFGEQFF.

This chain links TRBV27 with TRBJ2-7; 8 nucleotides match TRBD2. Germline trimming cut 4 bases from V and 2 bases from J; bases unmatched to any gene: 13. Germline-derived CDR1 and CDR2 are MNHEY and SMNVEV (reference sequence). CDR3 length: 17 amino acids. The CDR3 region has the DNA TGTGCCAGCAGTTCAAACGCTAGCGGGTGGAAACCCTACGAGCAGTACTTC. Translation gives CASSSNASGWKPYEQYF.

This clone occurred once. The genes are TRBV15 and TRBJ1-3; D ambiguous. The CDR3 totals 17 residues. Germline values: CDR1 LNHNV, CDR2 YYDKDF (reference sequence). Trimming pared 0 bases from V and 4 bases from J, leaving 16 bases between. CDR3 nucleotides: TGTGCCACCAGCAGAGAAACTGGGTACCGAGGCGGAAACACCATATATTTT. It yields the protein CATSRETGYRGGNTIYF.

The V call is TRBV13, the J call TRBJ2-2, with TRBD2 matching over 13 bases. Germline trimming cut 4 bases from V and 4 bases from J; bases unmatched to any gene: 3. The germline CDR1 and CDR2 sequences are PRHDT and FYEKMQ (reference sequence). CDR3 length equals 16 residues. CDR3 in DNA: TGTGCCAGCAGCTCTGGACTAGCGGGAGTCACCGGGGAGCTGTTTTTT. It specifies CASSSGLAGVTGELFF.

The chain carries TRBV9 and TRBJ2-3; maybe TRBD1 (5 bases). The CDR3 loop spans 16 amino acids. Germline CDR1 SGDLS, CDR2 YYNGEE. Trimming took off 4 bases at V and 0 bases at J, with 15 bases between the two ends. As DNA, the CDR3 is TGTGCCAGCAGCCACAACCCAGGGTGGAGCACAGATACGCAGTATTTT. Translated: CASSHNPGWSTDTQYF.

The genes are TRBV27 and TRBJ2-1; D is possibly TRBD2 (6 bases). With 7 bases removed from V and 9 bases from J, the gap between germline ends came to 16 bases. The CDR3 runs 13 residues. CDR1 is MNHEY, CDR2 SMNVEV, per germline (reference sequence). The CDR3 spells CASIRLVDREQFF. In nucleotides, the CDR3 is TGTGCCAGCATCCGACTAGTGGATCGTGAGCAGTTCTTC.

This chain links TRBV25-1 with TRBJ2-7; weak D call: TRBD2 (6 bases). V was trimmed by 3 bases and J by 1 base, leaving 10 bases between them. The CDR3 runs to 14 residues. The germline gives CDR1 MGHDK, CDR2 SYGVNS. This CDR3 is CASSDPGTSYEQYF. The CDR3 nucleotides read TGTGCCAGCAGTGATCCCGGGACTTCCTACGAGCAGTACTTC.